The 27 T cell receptor beta chains below come from one sample, sequenced in a study of cytomegalovirus exposure and HLA in healthy donors. Researchers ran the PCR with 60 Vbeta and 13 Jbeta primers. Generated by immunoSEQ multiplex PCR, the TCRdb table keeps only in-frame clones and is missing some. The sample has 150,000 to 200,000 clones; over 60% are singletons. What was sequenced was PBMCs. These receptors all come from a woman aged 45-60 years in good health and CMV-seronegative.

This chain connects TRBV27 to TRBJ2-7; D is perhaps TRBD2 (6 bases). Trimming stripped 3 bases from V and 1 base from J, with 10 bases between. Per the germline V gene, CDR1 is MNHEY and CDR2 is SMNVEV (reference sequence). The CDR3 contains 14 residues. CDR3 bases: TGTGCCAGCAGTTTTGGAGGGGCGTCCTACGAGCAGTACTTC. Protein product: CASSFGGASYEQYF.

The chain has TRBV5-1 and TRBJ2-7; 8 bases match TRBD1. CDR1 SGHRS and CDR2 YFSETQ come from the germline V gene. CDR3 length: 14 amino acids. The trim removed 3 bases at V and 5 bases at J, leaving 7 bases unmatched. The CDR3 coding sequence is TGCGCCAGCAGCTGGGGGACAGGTTCGGACGAGCAGTACTTC. This translates into CASSWGTGSDEQYF. The full variable domain, in which reference TRBV5-1 and TRBJ2-7 provide the parts outside the CDR3, is KAGVTQTPRYLIKTRGQQVTLSCSPISGHRSVSWYQQTPGQGLQFLFEYFSETQRNKGNFPGRFSGRQFSNSRSEMNVSTLELGDSALYLCASSWGTGSDEQYFGPGTRLTVT.

The CDR3 nucleotides are TGTGCCAGCAGCTACAGACCTGGGAGCTCCTACAATGAGCAGTTCTTC. It yields the protein CASSYRPGSSYNEQFF. The chain employs TRBV7-2 and TRBJ2-1; D possibly corresponds to TRBD2 (5 bases). The CDR3 covers 16 residues. Germline-derived CDR1 and CDR2 are SGHTA and FQGNSA. Trimming left V 4 bases short and J 0 bases short, with 13 bases between.

J is TRBJ2-3 and V is TRBV25-1; no clear D. The V end lost 3 bases, the J end lost 4 bases, and 5 bases lay between the germline ends. Germline values: CDR1 MGHDK, CDR2 SYGVNS. This CDR3 has 12 residues. The CDR3 sequence: CASSERSDTQYF. Here the CDR3 DNA reads TGTGCCAGCAGTGAGCGTTCAGATACGCAGTATTTT.

The DNA of the CDR3 is TGTGCCAGCAGTTTATTTCCAGCTAGGTATGGCTACACCTTC. It specifies CASSLFPARYGYTF. The chain combines TRBV27 with TRBJ1-2; D remains unclear. The V and J ends lost 1 base and 5 bases respectively, with 11 bases between them. From germline, CDR1 is MNHEY and CDR2 SMNVEV (reference sequence). The CDR3 is 14 amino acids.

The V and J genes are TRBV19 and TRBJ1-6, with D hard to call. V was trimmed by 6 bases and J by 12 bases, leaving 30 bases between them. The germline gives CDR1 LNHDA, CDR2 SQIVND (reference sequence). This CDR3 spans 18 amino acids. CDR3 in DNA: TGTGCCAGTAGGACAACAACTCCTTCACCGACGGCCGACCTACCCCTCCACTTT. Translated: CASRTTTPSPTADLPLHF. Using reference TRBV19 and TRBJ1-6 for the parts outside the CDR3, the full variable domain is DGGITQSPKYLFRKEGQNVTLSCEQNLNHDAMYWYRQDPGQGLRLIYYSQIVNDFQKGDIAEGYSVSREKKESFPLTVTSAQKNPTAFYLCASRTTTPSPTADLPLHFGNGTRLTVT.

The rearrangement links TRBV25-1 to TRBJ1-3, with 7 bases fitting TRBD1. V was pared by 3 bases and J by 1 base, with 9 bases of the junction left unmatched. The CDR3 has 17 residues. Germline CDR1 is MGHDK and CDR2 is SYGVNS. CDR3 in DNA: TGTGCCAGCAGTGATCCCCCCGCGACAGGGTCTGGAAACACCATATATTTT. Protein: CASSDPPATGSGNTIYF.

The J gene is TRBJ1-5, the V gene TRBV27; D ambiguous. The V end lost 3 bases, the J end lost 2 bases, and 8 bases lay between the germline ends. The germline V gene has CDR1 MNHEY and CDR2 SMNVEV (reference sequence). The CDR3 sequence is 14 residues long. This CDR3 is CASSLRWGNQPQHF. The CDR3 region has the DNA TGTGCCAGCAGTTTGCGGTGGGGCAATCAGCCCCAGCATTTT.

This chain joins TRBV4-1 and TRBJ1-3; TRBD1 matches at 8 bases. Germline lookup yields CDR1 MGHRA and CDR2 YSYEKL. This CDR3 comprises 20 residues. After removal of 1 base from V and 0 bases from J, the junction contained 14 bases not matched to a gene. CDR3 coding DNA: TGCGCCAGCAGCCAAGTTTCCCGGGACAGGCTCTTGCCCTCTGGAAACACCATATATTTT. Translation: CASSQVSRDRLLPSGNTIYF.

The chain recombines TRBV7-2 with TRBJ2-7; 7 bases are a match to TRBD2. J lost 6 bases, V lost 5 bases, and 4 bases had no gene match. The CDR3 covers 12 residues. Germline assignment: CDR1 SGHTA and CDR2 FQGNSA. This chain's CDR3 is CASSVGGGEQYF. The CDR3 bases are TGTGCCAGCAGCGTAGGCGGGGGCGAGCAGTACTTC.

This chain connects TRBV21-1 to TRBJ2-2; TRBD1, the D gene given by the table, was not confirmed from the DNA. TRBV21-1 is recorded as a pseudogene. The length of the CDR3 is 15 residues. CDR3 coding DNA: TGTGCCAGCAACTCCGCGGACAGGAACACCGGGGAGCTGTTTTTT. This encodes CASNSADRNTGELFF.

The J gene is TRBJ1-4, the V gene TRBV5-5; a possible D gene is TRBD1 (6 bases). Looked up from germline, CDR1 is SGHKS and CDR2 is YYEKEE (reference sequence). V dropped 4 bases and J dropped 2 bases, with 9 bases sitting between them. The CDR3 runs to 14 residues. The CDR3 region has the DNA TGTGCCAGCAGCCCTGGGGGCACTAATGAAAAACTGTTTTTT. This sequence encodes CASSPGGTNEKLFF.

This chain uses TRBV28 with TRBJ1-4, with 7 positions matching TRBD1. This CDR3 has 16 amino acids. In germline, CDR1 is MDHEN, CDR2 SYDVKM. The ends lost 6 bases at V and 7 bases at J; junction bases unmatched: 14. Written as DNA, the CDR3 is TGTGCCAGCAGCCTCCCCCCGACAGGGTTTGGTGAAAAACTGTTTTTT. Encoded protein: CASSLPPTGFGEKLFF.

This clone was found once. This chain uses TRBV29-1 with TRBJ2-5; no clear D. Matching the DNA end better, TRBJ2-7 makes the J call doubtful. Per the germline V gene, CDR1 is SQVTM and CDR2 is ANQGSEA. The CDR3 runs 12 residues. This CDR3 is CSVLSFPYEQYF. As DNA, the CDR3 is TGCAGCGTTCTATCTTTCCCCTACGAGCAGTACTTC.

V gene TRBV5-5 combines with J gene TRBJ2-3; the match to TRBD1 covers 9 bases. The CDR3 runs to 18 residues. Germline values: CDR1 SGHKS, CDR2 YYEKEE (reference sequence). Losses at the gene ends were 2 bases for V and 4 bases for J; bases not matched to a gene: 14. The CDR3 loop reads CASSFHGTGTWAPDTQYF. CDR3 bases: TGTGCCAGCAGCTTCCATGGGACAGGGACATGGGCGCCAGATACGCAGTATTTT.

The genes are TRBV12-5 and TRBJ2-1, with TRBD2 matching over 12 bases. The V segment lost 2 bases and the J segment 7 bases; nucleotides outside the gene matches: 6. This CDR3 comprises 16 residues. Germline V gives CDR1 LGHNT, CDR2 FRNRAP. As DNA, the CDR3 is TGTGCTAGTGGTTTGTTCCTAGCGGGGGGGCATAATGAGCAGTTCTTC. Protein product: CASGLFLAGGHNEQFF.

This clone is a singleton in its sample. The chain joins TRBV9 to TRBJ2-1; D unresolved. V shed 0 bases and J shed 5 bases, with 12 bases lying between them. This CDR3 is 15 amino acids long. Germline V gives CDR1 SGDLS, CDR2 YYNGEE. This CDR3 reads CASSVGARTNNEQFF. CDR3 bases: TGTGCCAGCAGCGTAGGAGCGAGAACCAACAATGAGCAGTTCTTC.

The J gene is TRBJ2-5, the V gene TRBV5-5, with 7 positions matching TRBD1. The junction had 8 bases not matched to a gene; V was cut back by 0 bases and J by 3 bases. CDR1 is SGHKS, CDR2 YYEKEE, per germline (reference sequence). The CDR3 covers 16 residues. The CDR3 nucleotides are TGTGCCAGCAGCTTGGCGGGACAGACGAAAGAAGAGACCCAGTACTTC. Translation gives CASSLAGQTKEETQYF.

This clone occurred once. The genes are TRBV19 and TRBJ2-1; 9 nucleotides align to TRBD1. The CDR3 covers 16 residues. Germline lookup yields CDR1 LNHDA and CDR2 SQIVND (reference sequence). After removal of 8 bases from V and 4 bases from J, the junction contained 12 bases not matched to a gene. CDR3 in DNA: TGTGCCAGTCTAAACGGGGGACAGGGAGGGTACAATGAGCAGTTCTTC. Translating gives CASLNGGQGGYNEQFF.

The J gene is TRBJ2-7, the V gene TRBV28; 7 bases match TRBD1. The CDR3 loop spans 15 amino acids. The V gene end was trimmed by 7 bases and the J gene end by 2 bases; junction bases not matched to a gene: 11. Germline-derived CDR1 and CDR2 are MDHEN and SYDVKM. CDR3 in DNA: TGTGCCAGCACCCCAGGGGCGACAGGGCCCTACGAGCAGTACTTC. Its translation is CASTPGATGPYEQYF. The full variable domain, its missing parts supplied by reference TRBV28 and TRBJ2-7, is DVKVTQSSRYLVKRTGEKVFLECVQDMDHENMFWYRQDPGLGLRLIYFSYDVKMKEKGDIPEGYSVSREKKERFSLILESASTNQTSMYLCASTPGATGPYEQYFGPGTRLTVT.

This chain uses TRBV4-3 with TRBJ2-5; 11 nucleotides match TRBD1. Judging by the DNA end, TRBJ2-7 fits better; the J call may be wrong. Germline CDR1 reads LGHNA; CDR2 reads YSLEER. The CDR3 extends over 16 amino acids. The CDR3 protein is CASSQFAGTGGREQYF. The CDR3 nucleotides read TGCGCCAGCAGCCAGTTCGCCGGGACAGGGGGGCGCGAGCAGTACTTC.

This clone was seen just once. The chain recombines TRBV11-2 with TRBJ1-1; TRBD1 agrees at 11 bases. The germline V gene encodes CDR1 SGHAT and CDR2 FQNNGV. V trimming: 1 base; J trimming: 3 bases; junction bases outside the gene matches: 1. The CDR3 runs 15 residues. The CDR3 region is CASSLVGQGDTEAFF. In DNA form, the CDR3 reads TGTGCCAGCAGCTTAGTGGGACAGGGGGACACTGAAGCTTTCTTT. Full variable domain (outside the CDR3, taken from reference TRBV11-2 and TRBJ1-1): EAGVAQSPRYKIIEKRQSVAFWCNPISGHATLYWYQQILGQGPKLLIQFQNNGVVDDSQLPKDRFSAERLKGVDSTLKIQPAKLEDSAVYLCASSLVGQGDTEAFFGQGTRLTVV.

Details on this clone: Germline is not matched at one junction end, which may reflect a read error. This chain uses TRBV6-1 with TRBJ1-2; 9 bases fit TRBD1. Per germline, CDR1 MNHNS and CDR2 SASEGT. This CDR3 contains 16 residues. The chain's CDR3 is CASSEEGQGINYGHTF. For the CDR3, the DNA is TGTGCCAGCAGTGAAGAAGGACAGGGGATTAACTATGGCCACACCTTC.

For this clone: The same CDR3 can be traced to other DNA sequences in this sample. The V call is TRBV19, the J call TRBJ1-5; 7 nucleotides align to TRBD1. CDR3 size: 14 residues. V shed 4 bases, J shed 5 bases, and the junction held 5 bases outside the gene matches. Germline CDR1 is LNHDA and CDR2 is SQIVND (reference sequence). CDR3 protein: CASSTGQVHQPQHF. CDR3 DNA: TGTGCCAGTAGTACCGGACAGGTTCATCAGCCCCAGCATTTT.

The chain joins TRBV7-2 to TRBJ2-7; TRBD1 is a possible D gene (6 bases). Between the trimmed V and J ends, which lost 5 bases and 9 bases, there was a span of 17 bases. CDR3 length equals 13 residues. Germline CDR1 SGHTA, CDR2 FQGNSA. CDR3 amino acids: CASSRSEGGGQYF. The CDR3 DNA reads as TGTGCCAGCAGCAGATCAGAAGGGGGTGGGCAGTACTTC.

J is TRBJ1-2 and V is TRBV13, with TRBD1 matching 7 bases. V lost 0 bases and J lost 4; bases outside the gene matches: 2. This CDR3 is 14 amino acids long. Germline values: CDR1 PRHDT, CDR2 FYEKMQ (reference sequence). The CDR3 coding sequence is TGTGCCAGCAGCTTAGGGACAGGGCGCTATGGCTACACCTTC. This translates into CASSLGTGRYGYTF.

The chain couples TRBV29-1 to TRBJ2-1; no definite D call. This CDR3 contains 14 residues. Germline CDR1 reads SQVTM; CDR2 reads ANQGSEA. The V end lost 7 bases, the J end lost 0 bases, and 13 bases lay between the germline ends. CDR3 sequence reads: CSAPPQFSYNEQFF. CDR3 nucleotide sequence: TGCAGCGCCCCCCCCCAGTTCTCCTACAATGAGCAGTTCTTC.